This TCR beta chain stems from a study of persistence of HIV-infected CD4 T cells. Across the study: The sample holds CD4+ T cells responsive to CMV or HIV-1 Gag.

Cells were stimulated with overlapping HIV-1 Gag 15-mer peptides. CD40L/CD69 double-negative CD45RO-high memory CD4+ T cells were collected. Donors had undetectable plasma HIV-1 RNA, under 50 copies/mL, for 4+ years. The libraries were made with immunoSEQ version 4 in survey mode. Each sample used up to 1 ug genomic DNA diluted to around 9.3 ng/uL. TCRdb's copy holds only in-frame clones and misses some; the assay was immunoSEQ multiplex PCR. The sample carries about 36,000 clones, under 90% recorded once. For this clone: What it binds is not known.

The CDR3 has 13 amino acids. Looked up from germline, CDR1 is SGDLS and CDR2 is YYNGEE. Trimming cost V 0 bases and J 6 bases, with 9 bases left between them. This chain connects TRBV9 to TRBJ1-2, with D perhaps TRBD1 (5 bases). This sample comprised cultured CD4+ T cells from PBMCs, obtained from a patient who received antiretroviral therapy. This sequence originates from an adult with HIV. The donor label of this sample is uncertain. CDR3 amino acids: CASSVEGLDGYTF. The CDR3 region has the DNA TGTGCCAGCAGCGTAGAGGGGTTAGATGGCTACACCTTC.